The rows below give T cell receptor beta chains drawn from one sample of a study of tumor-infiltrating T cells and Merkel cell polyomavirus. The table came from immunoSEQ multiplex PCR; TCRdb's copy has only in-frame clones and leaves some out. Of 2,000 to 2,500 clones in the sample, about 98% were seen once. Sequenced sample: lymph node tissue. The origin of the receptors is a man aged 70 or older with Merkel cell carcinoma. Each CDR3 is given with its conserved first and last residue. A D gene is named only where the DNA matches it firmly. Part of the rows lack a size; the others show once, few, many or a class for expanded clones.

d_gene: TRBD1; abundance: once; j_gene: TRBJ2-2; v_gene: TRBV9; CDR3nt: TGTGCCAGCAGCGCAAGACAGGGACCGAACACCGGGGAGCTGTTTTTT; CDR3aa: CASSARQGPNTGELFF
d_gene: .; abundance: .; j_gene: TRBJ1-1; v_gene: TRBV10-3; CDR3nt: TGTGCCATCAGTGAGACAGGAGTTAATACTGAAGCTTTCTTT; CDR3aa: CAISETGVNTEAFF
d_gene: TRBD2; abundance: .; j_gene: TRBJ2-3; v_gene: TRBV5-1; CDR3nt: TGCGCCAGCAGCTTGACTAGCGGGATGGGTACAGATACGCAGTATTTT; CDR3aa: CASSLTSGMGTDTQYF
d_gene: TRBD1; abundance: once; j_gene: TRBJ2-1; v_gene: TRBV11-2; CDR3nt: TGTGCCAGCAGCTTCTGGGGCCTCGGGACAGCTCACCGGGGTGAGCAGTTCTTC; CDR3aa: CASSFWGLGTAHRGEQFF
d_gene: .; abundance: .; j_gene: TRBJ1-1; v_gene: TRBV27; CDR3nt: TGTGCCAGCAGTTTACGGACAGCACATGAAGCTTTCTTT; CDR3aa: CASSLRTAHEAFF
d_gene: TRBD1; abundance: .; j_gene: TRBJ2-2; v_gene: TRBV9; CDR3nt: TGTGCCAGCAGCGTCGGACAGGGGACCACCGGGGAGCTGTTTTTT; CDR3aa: CASSVGQGTTGELFF
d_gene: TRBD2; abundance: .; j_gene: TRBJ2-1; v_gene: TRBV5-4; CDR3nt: TGTGCCAGCAGCTCAGCGGGAGGGCCCGACAATGAGCAGTTCTTC; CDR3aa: CASSSAGGPDNEQFF
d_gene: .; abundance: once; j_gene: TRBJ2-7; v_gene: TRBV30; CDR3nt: TGTGTCTTGACAGTGGGGTCCTACGAGCAGTACTTC; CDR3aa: CVLTVGSYEQYF
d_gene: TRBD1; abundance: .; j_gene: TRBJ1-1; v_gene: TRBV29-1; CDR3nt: TGCAGCGGAGTAAACAGGGGGCGAGGTGAAGCTTTCTTT; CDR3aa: CSGVNRGRGEAFF
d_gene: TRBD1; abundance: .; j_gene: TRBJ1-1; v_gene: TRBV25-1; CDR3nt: TGTGCCAGCAGCGGGACAGGTCTTGTGACTGAAGCTTTCTTT; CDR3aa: CASSGTGLVTEAFF
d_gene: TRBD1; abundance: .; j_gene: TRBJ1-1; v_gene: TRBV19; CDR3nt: TGTGCCAGTAGTATTCAGGGGGCGCGGACTGAAGCTTTCTTT; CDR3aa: CASSIQGARTEAFF
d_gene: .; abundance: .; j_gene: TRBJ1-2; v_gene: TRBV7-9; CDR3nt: TGTGCCAGCAGCTTAAGGAAGTCAGGGACTAACTATGGCTACACCTTC; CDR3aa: CASSLRKSGTNYGYTF
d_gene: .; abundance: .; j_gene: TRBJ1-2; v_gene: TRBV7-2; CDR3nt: TGTGCCAGCCAAACAGGCCCTCGGGACTATGGCTACACCTTC; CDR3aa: CASQTGPRDYGYTF
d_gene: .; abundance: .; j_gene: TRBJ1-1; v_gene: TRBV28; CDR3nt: TGTGCCAGCAGTCCTTACCCCTGGTTAGGAGGAGACACTGAAGCTTTCTTT; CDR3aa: CASSPYPWLGGDTEAFF
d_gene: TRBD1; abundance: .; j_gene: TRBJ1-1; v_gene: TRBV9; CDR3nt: TGTGCCAGCAGCGTGTTGCCCACAGGGGACACTGAAGCTTTCTTT; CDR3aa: CASSVLPTGDTEAFF
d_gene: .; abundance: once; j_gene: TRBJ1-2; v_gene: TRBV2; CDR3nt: TGTGCCAGCAGTGCCGACAGTGGCTACACCTTC; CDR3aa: CASSADSGYTF
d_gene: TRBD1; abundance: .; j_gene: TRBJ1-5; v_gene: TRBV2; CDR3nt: TGTGCCAGCAGGACAGGGTCGGGTAGCAATCAGCCCCAGCATTTT; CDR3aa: CASRTGSGSNQPQHF
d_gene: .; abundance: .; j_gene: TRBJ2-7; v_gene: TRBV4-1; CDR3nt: TGCGCCAGCAGCCAAGATCATTACGGACGGGGCGAGCAGTACTTC; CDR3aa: CASSQDHYGRGEQYF
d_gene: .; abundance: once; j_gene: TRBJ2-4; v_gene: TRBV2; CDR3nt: TGTGCCAGCAGCGCGGAAGGACTAGCCAAAAACATTCAGTACTTC; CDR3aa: CASSAEGLAKNIQYF
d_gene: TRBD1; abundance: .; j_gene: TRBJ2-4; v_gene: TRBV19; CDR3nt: TGTGCCAGTAGTAGGGACAGGGGAACCAAAAACATTCAGTACTTC; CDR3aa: CASSRDRGTKNIQYF
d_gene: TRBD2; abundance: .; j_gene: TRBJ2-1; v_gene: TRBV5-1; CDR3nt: TGCGCCAGCAGCCCCGCGGGAGGTCCTTACAATGAGCAGTTCTTC; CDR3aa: CASSPAGGPYNEQFF
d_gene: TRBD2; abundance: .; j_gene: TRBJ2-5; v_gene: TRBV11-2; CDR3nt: TGTGCCAGCAGCTTAGGTTTAGCGGGCGGAGAGACCCAGTACTTC; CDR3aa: CASSLGLAGGETQYF
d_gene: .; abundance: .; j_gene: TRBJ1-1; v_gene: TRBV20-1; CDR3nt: TGCAGTGCGAGGGAAACTGAAGCTTTCTTT; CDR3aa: CSARETEAFF
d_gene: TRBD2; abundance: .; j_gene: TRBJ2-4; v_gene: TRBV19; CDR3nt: TGTGCCAGTAGTATGCTAGCGGGAGGTGGTGACATTCAGTACTTC; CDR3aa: CASSMLAGGGDIQYF
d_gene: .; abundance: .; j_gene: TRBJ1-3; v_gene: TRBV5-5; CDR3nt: TGTGCCAGCAGCTCCGTGCATAGCTCTGGAAACACCATATATTTT; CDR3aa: CASSSVHSSGNTIYF
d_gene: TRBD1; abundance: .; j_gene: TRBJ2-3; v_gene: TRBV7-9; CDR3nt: TGTGCCAGCAGCTGGGGACAGTCAGATACGCAGTATTTT; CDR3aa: CASSWGQSDTQYF
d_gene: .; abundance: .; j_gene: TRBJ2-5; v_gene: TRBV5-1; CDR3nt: TGCGCCAGCAGCTTGGCGCAGGGGGGCAGAATGGAGACCCAGTACTTC; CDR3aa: CASSLAQGGRMETQYF
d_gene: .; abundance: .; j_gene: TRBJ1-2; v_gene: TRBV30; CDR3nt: TGTGCCTGGAGTGTATGGGGGAGGGTAGGGACTAACTATGGCTACACCTTC; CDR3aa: CAWSVWGRVGTNYGYTF
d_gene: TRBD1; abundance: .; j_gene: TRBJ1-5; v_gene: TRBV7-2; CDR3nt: TGTGCCAGCAGCCCCGGACAGGGGGGCAATCAGCCCCAGCATTTT; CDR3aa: CASSPGQGGNQPQHF
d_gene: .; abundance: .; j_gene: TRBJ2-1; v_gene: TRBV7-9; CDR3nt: TGTGCCAGCAGCTCGGACAGCAGATACAATGAGCAGTTCTTC; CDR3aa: CASSSDSRYNEQFF
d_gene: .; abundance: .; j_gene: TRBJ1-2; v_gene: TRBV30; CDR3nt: TGTGCCTGGAGTGTGGGGCAGGGCGCTGGCTACACCTTC; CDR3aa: CAWSVGQGAGYTF
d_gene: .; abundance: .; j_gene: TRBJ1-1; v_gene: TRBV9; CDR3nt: TGTGCCAGCAGCGTAGCTCCCGGGACTGAAGCTTTCTTT; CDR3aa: CASSVAPGTEAFF
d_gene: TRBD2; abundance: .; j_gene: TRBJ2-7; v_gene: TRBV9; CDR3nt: TGTGCCAGCAGCGTAGAACGGGAGGCGGGGGAGCAGTACTTC; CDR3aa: CASSVEREAGEQYF
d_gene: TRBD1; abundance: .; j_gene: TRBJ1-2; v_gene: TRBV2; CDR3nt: TGTGCCAGCAGTTACCGGGACAGAGCTAACTATGGCTACACCTTC; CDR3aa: CASSYRDRANYGYTF
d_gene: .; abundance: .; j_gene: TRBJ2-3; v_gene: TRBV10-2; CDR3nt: TGCGCCAGCAGTGAGTCCCCACGGGGTACGCAGTATTTT; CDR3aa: CASSESPRGTQYF
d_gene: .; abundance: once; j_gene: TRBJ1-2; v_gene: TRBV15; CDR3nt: TGTGCCACCAGCAGAGACACTCAGGGGAGCTATGGCTACACCTTC; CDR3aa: CATSRDTQGSYGYTF
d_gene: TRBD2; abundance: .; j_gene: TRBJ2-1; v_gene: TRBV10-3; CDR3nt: TGTGCCATCAGTGCCTCCGGGACTAGCGGGAACGAGCAGTTCTTC; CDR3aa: CAISASGTSGNEQFF
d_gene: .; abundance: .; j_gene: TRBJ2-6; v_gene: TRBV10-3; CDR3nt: TGTGCCATCAGTGATCCCGGGTTCTCTGGGGCCAACGTCCTGACTTTC; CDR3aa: CAISDPGFSGANVLTF
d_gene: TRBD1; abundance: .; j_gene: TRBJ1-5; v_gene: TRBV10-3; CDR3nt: TGTGCCGCCTCCATCGGGACAGGGGACCAGCCCCAGCATTTT; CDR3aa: CAASIGTGDQPQHF
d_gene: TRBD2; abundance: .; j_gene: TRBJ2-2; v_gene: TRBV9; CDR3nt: TGTGCCAGCAGCGTAGAGGCTAGCGGGAGCCCCGGGGAGCTGTTTTTT; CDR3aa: CASSVEASGSPGELFF
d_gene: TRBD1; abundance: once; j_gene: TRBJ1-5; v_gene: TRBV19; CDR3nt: TGTGCCAGTAGCAAGACAGGGGAGCATCAGCCCCAGCATTTT; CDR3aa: CASSKTGEHQPQHF
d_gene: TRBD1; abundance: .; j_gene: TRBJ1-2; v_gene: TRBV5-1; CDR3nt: TGCGCCAGCACCAACGCTTCAGGGGGCTATGGCTACACCTTC; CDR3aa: CASTNASGGYGYTF
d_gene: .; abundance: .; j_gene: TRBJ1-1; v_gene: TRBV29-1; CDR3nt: TGCAGCGTTTCTAAGACAGCCAACACTGAAGCTTTCTTT; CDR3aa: CSVSKTANTEAFF
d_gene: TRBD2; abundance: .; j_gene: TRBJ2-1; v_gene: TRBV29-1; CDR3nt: TGCAGCGTTGAGCGCGGGAGCGATGAGCAGTTCTTC; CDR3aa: CSVERGSDEQFF
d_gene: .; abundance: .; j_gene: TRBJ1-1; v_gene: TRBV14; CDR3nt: TGTGCCAGCAGCCAACCTCAAAAGGGGTTGAACACTGAAGCTTTCTTT; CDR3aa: CASSQPQKGLNTEAFF
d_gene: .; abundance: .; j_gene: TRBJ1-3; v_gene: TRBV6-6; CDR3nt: TGTGCCAGCAGTTACTCGATGCGAGACTCTGGAAACACCATATATTTT; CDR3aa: CASSYSMRDSGNTIYF
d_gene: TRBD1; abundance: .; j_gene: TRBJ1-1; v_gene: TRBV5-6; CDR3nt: TGTGCCAGCAGCGCCTGGCGGGACAGGGTTTCGGCTGAAGCTTTCTTT; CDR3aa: CASSAWRDRVSAEAFF
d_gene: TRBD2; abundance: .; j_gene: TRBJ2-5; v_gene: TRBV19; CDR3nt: TGTGCCAGTACCCCCCCCGCTAGCGGCCAAGAGACCCAGTACTTC; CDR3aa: CASTPPASGQETQYF
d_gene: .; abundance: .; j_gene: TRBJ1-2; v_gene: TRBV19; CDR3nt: TGTGCCAGTAGTACCGCACAGGGCTCCCATGGCTACACCTTC; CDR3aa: CASSTAQGSHGYTF
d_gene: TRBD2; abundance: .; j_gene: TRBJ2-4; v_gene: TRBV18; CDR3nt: TGTGCCAGCTCACCACCCCTAGCGGGAAGAAACATTCAGTACTTC; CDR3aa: CASSPPLAGRNIQYF
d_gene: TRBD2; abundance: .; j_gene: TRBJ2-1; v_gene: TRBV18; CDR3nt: TGTGCCAGCTCACCAGGGACTAGCTCTTACAATGAGCAGTTCTTC; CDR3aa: CASSPGTSSYNEQFF
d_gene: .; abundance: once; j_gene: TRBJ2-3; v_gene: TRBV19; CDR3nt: TGTGCCAGTAAGCCGGACAGCCTGGGGGGGAGCACAGATACGCAGTATTTT; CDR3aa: CASKPDSLGGSTDTQYF
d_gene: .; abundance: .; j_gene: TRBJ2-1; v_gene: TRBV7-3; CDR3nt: TGTGCCAGCAGCCTAGGTGCGGCCATGGGGGCCAGGAATGAGCAGTTCTTC; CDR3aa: CASSLGAAMGARNEQFF
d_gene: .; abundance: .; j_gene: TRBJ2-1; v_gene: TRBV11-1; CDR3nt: TGTGCCAGCAGCTTCCGTGGCTCCAACAATGAGCAGTTCTTC; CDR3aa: CASSFRGSNNEQFF
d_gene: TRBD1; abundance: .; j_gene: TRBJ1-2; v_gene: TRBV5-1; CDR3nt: TGCGCCAGCAGCTTGGAGGGGGCGAGTGGCTACACCTTC; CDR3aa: CASSLEGASGYTF
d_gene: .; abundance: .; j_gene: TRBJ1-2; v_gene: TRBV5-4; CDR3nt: TGTGCCAGCAGCCCAGAACGATGGTTCGGCTACACCTTC; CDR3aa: CASSPERWFGYTF
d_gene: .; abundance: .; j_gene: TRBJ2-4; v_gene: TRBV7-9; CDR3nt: TGTGCCAGCAGCTTCCAAGGGCAGCGGACGTTAGCCAAAAACATTCAGTACTTC; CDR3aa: CASSFQGQRTLAKNIQYF
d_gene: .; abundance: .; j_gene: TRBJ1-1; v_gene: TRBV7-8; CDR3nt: TGTGCCAGCAGCCACAGGGTCGGGAACACTGAAGCTTTCTTT; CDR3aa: CASSHRVGNTEAFF